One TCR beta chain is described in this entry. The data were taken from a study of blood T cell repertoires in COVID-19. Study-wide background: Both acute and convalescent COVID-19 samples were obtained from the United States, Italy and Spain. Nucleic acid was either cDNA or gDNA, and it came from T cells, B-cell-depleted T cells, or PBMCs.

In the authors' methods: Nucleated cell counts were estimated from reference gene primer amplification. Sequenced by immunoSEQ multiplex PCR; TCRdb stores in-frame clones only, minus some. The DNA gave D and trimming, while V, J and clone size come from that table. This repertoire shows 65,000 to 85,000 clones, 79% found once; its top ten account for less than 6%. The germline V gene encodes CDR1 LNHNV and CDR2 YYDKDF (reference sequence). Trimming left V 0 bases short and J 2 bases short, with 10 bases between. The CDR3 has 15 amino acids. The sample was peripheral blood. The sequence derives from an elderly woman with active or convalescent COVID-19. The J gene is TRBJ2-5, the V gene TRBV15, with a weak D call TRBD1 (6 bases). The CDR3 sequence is CATSRDRQGQETQYF. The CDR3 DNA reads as TGTGCCACCAGCAGAGATAGGCAGGGGCAAGAGACCCAGTACTTC.